This T cell receptor (beta chain) was recorded in a study of blood T cell repertoires in COVID-19. Study-wide context: Either two negative PCRs, clearance, or symptom resolution qualified Cohort 3 donors as recovered. The United States, Italy and Spain were the sources of the acute and convalescent COVID-19 samples. T cells, B-cell-depleted T cells, or PBMCs provided the cDNA or gDNA that served as material.

The CDR3 has 16 amino acids. V was shortened by 0 bases and J by 2 bases, with 14 bases between the two germline ends. The germline V gene has CDR1 LGHNA and CDR2 YSLEER. TCRdb keeps only in-frame clones here, not all; method: immunoSEQ multiplex PCR. This sample carries approximately 240,000 clones, roughly 90% of them seen once, and the ten largest clones take roughly 3.2%. This clonotype was sampled from a woman between 50 and 59 years old in a cohort exposed to, infected with or recovered from COVID-19 (not recorded which). Sample: PBMCs or T cells enriched from blood (not recorded which). The V and J genes are TRBV4-3 and TRBJ2-7; D is undetermined. In DNA form, the CDR3 reads TGCGCCAGCAGCCAAGATCCTGGGCAGTTAGCCTACGAGCAGTACTTC. Translated, it gives CASSQDPGQLAYEQYF.